The clone carrying this T cell receptor beta chain has only one observation. Germline CDR1 reads MGHRA; CDR2 reads YSYEKL. After removal of 3 bases from V and 7 bases from J, the junction contained 6 bases not matched to a gene. This CDR3 contains 14 residues. Noted treatment: randomized to nivolumab then ipilimumab (arm A) or the reverse (arm B). DNA-damaging chemotherapy had not been given to any patient beforehand. Live CD3+CD8+ CD19− CD56− cells were sorted from PBMCs. This sample stems from a study of sequential checkpoint blockade in melanoma. In the study overall: Patients were randomized 1:1 to nivolumab-then-ipilimumab or ipilimumab-then-nivolumab first-line. Maintenance nivolumab came after either treatment sequence.

The data were produced by immunoSEQ multiplex PCR, yet TCRdb's version contains in-frame clones alone and is incomplete. The data show 15,000 or so clones, with roughly 73% seen just once and under 25% held by the top ten. The sequence was collected from a human donor with melanoma. The material was CD8+ T cells sorted from blood (inferred from file names), obtained from a patient given nivolumab and ipilimumab in sequence. The V and J genes are TRBV4-1 and TRBJ1-2, with 9 bases fitting TRBD1. The chain's CDR3 is CASSQGQGMSGYTF. The CDR3 nucleotides are TGCGCCAGCAGCCAGGGACAGGGTATGAGTGGCTACACCTTC.